Here is one T cell receptor beta chain with its context. Sequencing used immunoSEQ multiplex PCR; TCRdb keeps in-frame clones, though not all of them. This table has over 600,000 clones, 85% to 90% appearing once. This CDR3 has 12 amino acids. The V gene end was trimmed by 7 bases and the J gene end by 8 bases; junction bases not matched to a gene: 7. Germline loops: CDR1 MNHNS, CDR2 SASEGT. This entry comes from a study of blood T cell repertoires in COVID-19. This chain links TRBV6-1 with TRBJ1-1, with 7 bases lining up with TRBD1. The specimen sequenced was peripheral blood. This receptor was obtained from a young woman with acute or convalescent COVID-19. In nucleotides, the CDR3 is TGTGCCAGCACCTGGGGACAGCTGGAAGCTTTCTTT. It translates to CASTWGQLEAFF.